Sequencing of this TCR beta chain was carried out in a study of T cell repertoires in cytomegalovirus infection. Study in general: Public signatures in TCR beta pointed to CMV infection and matching HLA type.

The CDR3 sequence is 15 residues long. CDR1 and CDR2 (germline): MNHEY, SMNVEV (reference sequence). The ends lost 6 bases at V and 7 bases at J; junction bases unmatched: 7. TCRdb re-analysed the reads in MiXCR, keeping a single row per CDR3 protein. The sample contains about 260,000 distinct CDR3 sequences, roughly 15% of which appear only once. This clonotype has just one count. The V gene is TRBV27, the J gene TRBJ2-1, with 12 bases identical to TRBD2. The receptor comes from a human donor in good health (CMV status not recorded). Some clones in this sample may be carry-over from other donors' samples. The specimen sequenced was PBMCs. CDR3 sequence reads: CASRYLAGGLNEQFF. In DNA form, the CDR3 reads TGTGCCAGCAGATACCTAGCGGGAGGGCTTAATGAGCAGTTCTTC.